The clone carrying this T cell receptor (beta chain) has only a few counts. Its antigen is still unknown. The data are from a study of T-cell reconstitution after alpha-beta-depleted transplantation in children. General study points: T-cell counts and diversity at one year post-transplant came mainly from newly produced T cells.

The library targeted TCRbeta and was prepared with unique molecular identifiers. One entry per CDR3 protein results from TCRdb running MiXCR on the PCR reads. The data hold about 980,000 distinct CDR3 sequences, with roughly 29% observed a single time. Germline V gene lookup returns CDR1 MNHEY and CDR2 SVGAGI. This CDR3 comprises 15 residues. The ends lost 1 base at V and 4 bases at J; junction bases unmatched: 4. The sequence was collected from a boy less than two years old who had a stem cell transplant for SCID, so the T cells may come from the graft donor. Sequenced material: PBMCs, mostly from graft donor cells, taken 360 days after TCRalphabeta/CD19-depleted stem cell transplant. V usage is TRBV6-5 and J usage is TRBJ2-5; 9 bases match TRBD1. The CDR3 spells CASSYWGTGRETQYF. CDR3 bases: TGTGCCAGCAGTTACTGGGGGACAGGGAGAGAGACCCAGTACTTC.